These 20 T cell receptor beta chains originate from one sample sequenced in a study of cytomegalovirus exposure and HLA in healthy donors. Amplification used 60 Vbeta primers and 13 Jbeta primers. Method: immunoSEQ multiplex PCR; TCRdb's copy keeps in-frame clones and lacks some. The sample has around 180,000 clones; about four fifths are singletons. Sequencing was carried out using PBMCs. Receptors originate from a girl between 5 and 17 years old in good health and CMV-seropositive.

The chain carries TRBV7-9 and TRBJ1-2, with D unclear. With 5 bases removed from V and 5 bases from J, the gap between germline ends came to 3 bases. The CDR3 covers 10 residues. Germline V lookup: CDR1 SEHNR, CDR2 FQNEAQ (reference sequence). The CDR3 DNA follows: TGTGCCAGCAGCCTATATGGCTACACCTTC. The encoded protein is CASSLYGYTF.

This clone was observed once. The chain is built from TRBV25-1 and TRBJ2-1; the match to TRBD2 covers 9 bases. The V gene end was trimmed by 1 base and the J gene end by 15 bases; junction bases not matched to a gene: 10. CDR1 and CDR2 from the germline V gene are MGHDK and SYGVNS. CDR3 length: 14 amino acids. CDR3 nucleotides: TGTGCCAGCAGTGAATCGGGCGGGGGGGGAACTGCGTTCTTC. This codes for CASSESGGGGTAFF.

The chain recombines TRBV6-5 with TRBJ1-1, with D possibly TRBD1 on 6 matching bases. The germline CDR1 and CDR2 sequences are MNHEY and SVGAGI. This CDR3 region has 14 residues. Trimming left V 6 bases short and J 3 bases short, with 14 bases between. CDR3 coding DNA: TGTGCCAGCAGGGTAGACAGGCTTTACACTGAAGCTTTCTTT. Translated: CASRVDRLYTEAFF.

J is TRBJ1-1 and V is TRBV5-4; 7 bases agree with TRBD1. Trimming at V came to 5 bases and at J to 2 bases, leaving 9 bases not matched to a gene. CDR1 SGHNT and CDR2 YYREEE come from the germline V gene (reference sequence). The CDR3 runs 15 residues. The CDR3 spells CASSPETGDNTEAFF. The DNA for the CDR3 is TGTGCCAGCAGTCCAGAAACAGGGGATAACACTGAAGCTTTCTTT.

This rearrangement joins TRBV7-9 to TRBJ1-4; 10 positions agree with TRBD1. Trimming at V came to 1 base and at J to 6 bases, leaving 2 bases not matched to a gene. Germline V gene lookup returns CDR1 SEHNR and CDR2 FQNEAQ (reference sequence). This CDR3 is 15 amino acids long. For the CDR3, the DNA is TGTGCCAGCAGCTTAGGCGGGACAGGGGATGAAAAACTGTTTTTT. Translating gives CASSLGGTGDEKLFF.

The genes are TRBV19 and TRBJ1-1; D is ambiguous. The V end was cut by 7 bases, the J end by 4 bases, with 16 bases between. Germline-derived CDR1 and CDR2 are LNHDA and SQIVND (reference sequence). CDR3 length: 14 amino acids. The CDR3, as DNA: TGTGCCAGTAACCAGCGGTGGAGGAGCACTGAAGCTTTCTTT. Translating gives CASNQRWRSTEAFF.

In its sample, this clone was seen a few times. J is TRBJ2-7 and V is TRBV6-5; 7 bases align to TRBD1. The germline CDR1 and CDR2 sequences are MNHEY and SVGAGI. The CDR3 extends over 14 amino acids. With 4 bases clipped from V and 6 bases from J, the junction kept 9 bases outside the gene matches. The CDR3 is CASSSGTEALEQYF. The CDR3 nucleotides read TGTGCCAGCAGTTCCGGGACAGAGGCACTCGAGCAGTACTTC.

The rearrangement joins TRBV4-2 to TRBJ2-3; 10 bases fit TRBD2. Trimming cost V 2 bases and J 4 bases; bases outside gene matches: 6. The CDR3 runs to 16 residues. Germline V lookup: CDR1 LGHNA, CDR2 YNFKEQ. CDR3 sequence: CASSQHSGGAADTQYF. For the CDR3, the DNA is TGTGCCAGCAGCCAACACAGCGGGGGGGCCGCAGATACGCAGTATTTT.

The chain uses TRBV6-6 and TRBJ2-5, with 7 bases lining up with TRBD2. This CDR3 has 14 residues. V lost 4 bases to trimming and J lost 2 bases; unmatched junction nucleotides: 4. Per germline, CDR1 MNHNY and CDR2 SVGAGI (reference sequence). The DNA of the CDR3 is TGTGCCAGCAGTTTGCCGGGACTACAAGAGACCCAGTACTTC. Translating gives CASSLPGLQETQYF.

J is TRBJ1-2 and V is TRBV9; TRBD1 agrees at 8 bases. V was clipped by 2 bases and J by 6 bases; unmatched bases: 0. CDR3 size: 12 residues. Germline V lookup: CDR1 SGDLS, CDR2 YYNGEE. CDR3 residues: CASSVDRDGYTF. CDR3 coding DNA: TGTGCCAGCAGCGTGGACAGGGATGGCTACACCTTC.

Points on this clone: The same CDR3 also results from other DNA sequences found in this sample. V usage is TRBV6-1 and J usage is TRBJ1-5; tentative D call: TRBD1 (5 bases). The V end was cut by 7 bases, the J end by 2 bases, with 15 bases between. This CDR3 contains 15 residues. Germline CDR1 is MNHNS and CDR2 is SASEGT. The CDR3 protein is CASTLGQGGNQPQHF. The CDR3 region has the DNA TGTGCCAGCACCTTGGGGCAGGGTGGCAATCAGCCCCAGCATTTT.

This sequence joins TRBV27 and TRBJ2-1; the match to TRBD1 covers 9 bases. The CDR3 sequence is 15 residues long. CDR1 and CDR2 (germline): MNHEY, SMNVEV (reference sequence). With 3 bases clipped from V and 10 bases from J, the junction kept 10 bases outside the gene matches. CDR3 residues: CASSLPGQGPGEQFF. The CDR3 region has the DNA TGTGCCAGCAGTTTGCCGGGACAGGGCCCGGGGGAGCAGTTCTTC.

V gene TRBV11-2 combines with J gene TRBJ2-1; TRBD2 is a possible D gene (7 bases). V lost 4 bases to trimming and J lost 4 bases, with 17 bases between them. In germline, CDR1 is SGHAT, CDR2 FQNNGV. The length of the CDR3 is 16 residues. This CDR3 reads CASSSVAGGRYNEQFF. CDR3 sequence (DNA): TGTGCCAGCAGCTCGGTAGCCGGGGGGCGTTACAATGAGCAGTTCTTC.

The chain couples TRBV30 to TRBJ1-1; no clear D. Deletions cut 4 bases from V and 4 bases from J, with 13 bases between. The CDR3 is 13 residues long. Germline-derived CDR1 and CDR2 are GTSNPN and SVGIG (reference sequence). The CDR3: CAWTFDWSTEAFF. Written as DNA, the CDR3 is TGTGCCTGGACATTTGATTGGAGCACTGAAGCTTTCTTT.

The chain joins TRBV6-5 to TRBJ1-2; the D gene is possibly TRBD1 (5 bases). CDR1 and CDR2 from the germline V gene are MNHEY and SVGAGI. Deletions cut 7 bases from V and 0 bases from J, with 15 bases between. The CDR3 loop spans 15 amino acids. The CDR3 DNA follows: TGTGCCAGCACCACAGCAGGGTGGACTAACTATGGCTACACCTTC. Residues: CASTTAGWTNYGYTF.

The V call is TRBV2, the J call TRBJ1-1, with TRBD1 as a possible D gene (6 bases). V lost 1 base and J 4 bases, leaving 13 bases between the germline ends. Germline V gene sequence: CDR1 SNHLY, CDR2 FYNNEI. This CDR3 has 15 amino acids. The CDR3, as DNA: TGTGCCAGCAGTGAAGAGGGGGGGCCTGTCACTGAAGCTTTCTTT. This codes for CASSEEGGPVTEAFF.

The chain employs TRBV27 and TRBJ2-1, with D possibly matching TRBD2 (6 bases). This CDR3 has 14 amino acids. The germline gives CDR1 MNHEY, CDR2 SMNVEV (reference sequence). V lost 3 bases and J lost 2, with 8 bases in between. CDR3 in amino acids: CASSFSGAYNEQFF. The CDR3 DNA reads TGTGCCAGCAGTTTTAGCGGAGCCTACAATGAGCAGTTCTTC.

J is TRBJ2-2 and V is TRBV15, with 7 bases identical to TRBD1. This CDR3 is 18 amino acids long. Germline trimming cut 2 bases from V and 3 bases from J; bases unmatched to any gene: 12. Germline CDR1 reads LNHNV; CDR2 reads YYDKDF (reference sequence). This chain's CDR3 is CATSRPMTGLLYTGELFF. In nucleotides, the CDR3 is TGTGCCACCAGCAGACCCATGACAGGGCTTCTTTACACCGGGGAGCTGTTTTTT.

CDR3 DNA: TGTGCCAGCAGCCCGTTTGGAAACACCATATATTTT. Residues: CASSPFGNTIYF. V usage is TRBV11-2 and J usage is TRBJ1-3, with D uncertain. Germline V CDR1 and CDR2: SGHAT, FQNNGV. V dropped 5 bases and J dropped 3 bases, with 5 bases sitting between them. The CDR3 runs to 12 residues.

This clone was seen ten or more times. This chain links TRBV6-1 with TRBJ2-5; 9 bases fit TRBD1. With V trimmed by 6 bases and J by 4 bases, 6 bases remained unmatched. The CDR3 consists of 14 residues. Germline lookup yields CDR1 MNHNS and CDR2 SASEGT. CDR3 protein: CASSSGQGGETQYF. The CDR3, as DNA: TGTGCCAGCAGCTCGGGACAGGGAGGAGAGACCCAGTACTTC.